The T cell receptor (beta chain) described here comes from a study of graft-versus-host responses after intestinal transplantation. Study overall: Those transplanted obtained multivisceral, liver-intestinal, or isolated intestinal grafts. Each recipient received anti-thymocyte globulin induction, then tacrolimus and steroids for approximately three years. Notes on the study in general: Allografts of one patient group, those with graft-donor T cell macrochimerism, had high graft-versus-host to host-versus-graft clonal ratios. GvH clone levels peaked in circulation, and this peak was associated with early post-transplant HvG declines.

This clone was counted a single time. Its matching antigen is unknown. CDR1 is SNHLY and CDR2 is FYNNEI in the germline V gene. Trimming left V 3 bases short and J 3 bases short, with 14 bases between. The length of the CDR3 is 15 residues. Clones were read by immunoSEQ multiplex PCR, and TCRdb kept only the in-frame ones, dropping some. The sample consists of roughly 93,000 clones, roughly 91% of them appearing once. This receptor was obtained from a human donor who received an intestinal transplant. The chain combines TRBV2 with TRBJ1-2; D call uncertain. Sequenced here: unstimulated CD8+ T cells sorted from spleen or lymph node cells, sampled before intestinal transplant. The chain's CDR3 is CASSDQPVTHYGYTF. The CDR3 DNA follows: TGTGCCAGCAGTGACCAACCAGTCACACACTATGGCTACACCTTC.